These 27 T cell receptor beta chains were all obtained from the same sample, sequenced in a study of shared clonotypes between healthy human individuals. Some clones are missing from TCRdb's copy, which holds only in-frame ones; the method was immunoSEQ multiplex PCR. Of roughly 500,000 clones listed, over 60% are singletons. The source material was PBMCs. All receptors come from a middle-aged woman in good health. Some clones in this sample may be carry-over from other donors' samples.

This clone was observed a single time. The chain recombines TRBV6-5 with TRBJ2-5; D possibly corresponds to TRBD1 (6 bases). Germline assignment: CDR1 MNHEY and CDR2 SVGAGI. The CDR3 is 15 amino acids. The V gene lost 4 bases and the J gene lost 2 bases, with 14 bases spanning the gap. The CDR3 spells CASSSDGQPQETQYF. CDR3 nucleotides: TGTGCCAGCAGTTCTGACGGACAGCCACAAGAGACCCAGTACTTC.

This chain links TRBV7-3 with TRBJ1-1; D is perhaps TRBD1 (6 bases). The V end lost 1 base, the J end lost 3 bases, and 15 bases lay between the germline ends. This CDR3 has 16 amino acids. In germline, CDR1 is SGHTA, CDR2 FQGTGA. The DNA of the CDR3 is TGTGCCAGCAGCTTAAATGGGGGCAGGGCTTACACTGAAGCTTTCTTT. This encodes CASSLNGGRAYTEAFF.

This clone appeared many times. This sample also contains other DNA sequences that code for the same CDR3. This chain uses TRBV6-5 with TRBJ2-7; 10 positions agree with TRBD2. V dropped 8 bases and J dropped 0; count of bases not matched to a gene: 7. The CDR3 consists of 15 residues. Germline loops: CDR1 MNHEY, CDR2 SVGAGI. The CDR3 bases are TGTGCCAGCGCGCAGGTAGCGGGAGGCTCCTACGAGCAGTACTTC. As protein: CASAQVAGGSYEQYF.

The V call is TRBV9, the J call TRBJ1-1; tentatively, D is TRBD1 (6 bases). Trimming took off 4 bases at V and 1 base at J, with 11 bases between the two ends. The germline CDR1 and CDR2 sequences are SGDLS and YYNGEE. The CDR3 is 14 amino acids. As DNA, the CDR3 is TGTGCCAGCAGCACCAGGACAGAGAACACTGAAGCTTTCTTT. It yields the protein CASSTRTENTEAFF.

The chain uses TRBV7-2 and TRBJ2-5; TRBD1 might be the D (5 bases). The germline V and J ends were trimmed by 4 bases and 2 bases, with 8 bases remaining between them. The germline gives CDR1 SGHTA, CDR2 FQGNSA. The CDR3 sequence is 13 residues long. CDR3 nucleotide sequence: TGTGCCAGCAGCTCCAACAGGCAAGAGACCCAGTACTTC. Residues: CASSSNRQETQYF.

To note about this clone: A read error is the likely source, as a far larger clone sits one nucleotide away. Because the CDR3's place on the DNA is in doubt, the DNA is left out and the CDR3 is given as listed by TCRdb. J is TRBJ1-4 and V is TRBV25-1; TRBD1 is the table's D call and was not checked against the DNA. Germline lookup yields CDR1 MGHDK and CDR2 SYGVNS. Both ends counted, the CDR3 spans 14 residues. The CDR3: CASSVGTGNEKLSF.

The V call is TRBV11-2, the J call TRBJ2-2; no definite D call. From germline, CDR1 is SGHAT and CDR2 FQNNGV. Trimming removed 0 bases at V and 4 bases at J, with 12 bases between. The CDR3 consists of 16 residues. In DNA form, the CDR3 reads TGTGCCAGCAGCTTAGAGGGAACAGCGTTCACCGGGGAGCTGTTTTTT. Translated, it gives CASSLEGTAFTGELFF.

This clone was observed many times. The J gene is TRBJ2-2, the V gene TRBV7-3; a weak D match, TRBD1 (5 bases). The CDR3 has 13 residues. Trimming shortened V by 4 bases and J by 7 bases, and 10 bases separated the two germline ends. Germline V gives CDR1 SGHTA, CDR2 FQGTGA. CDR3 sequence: CASSYQGDGELFF. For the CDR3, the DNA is TGTGCCAGCAGCTACCAGGGCGACGGGGAGCTGTTTTTT.

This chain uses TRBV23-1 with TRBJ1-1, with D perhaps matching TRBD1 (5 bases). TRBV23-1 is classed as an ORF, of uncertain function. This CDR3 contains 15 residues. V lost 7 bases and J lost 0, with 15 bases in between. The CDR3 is CASTLGRRMNTEAFF. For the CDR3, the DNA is TGCGCCAGCACCCTGGGACGGCGAATGAACACTGAAGCTTTCTTT.

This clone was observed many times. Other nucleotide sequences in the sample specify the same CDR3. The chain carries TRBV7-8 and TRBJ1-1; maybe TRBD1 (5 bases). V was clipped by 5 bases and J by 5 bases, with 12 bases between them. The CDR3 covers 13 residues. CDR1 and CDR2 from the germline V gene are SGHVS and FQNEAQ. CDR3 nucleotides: TGTGCCAGCAGCCTCTGGGGGGGAACTGAAGCTTTCTTT. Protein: CASSLWGGTEAFF.

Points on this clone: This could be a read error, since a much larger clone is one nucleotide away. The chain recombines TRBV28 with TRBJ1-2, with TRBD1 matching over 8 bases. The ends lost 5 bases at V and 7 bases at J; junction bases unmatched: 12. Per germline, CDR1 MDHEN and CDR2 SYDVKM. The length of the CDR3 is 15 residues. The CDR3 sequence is CASSKPGQERAGYTF. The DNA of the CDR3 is TGTGCCAGCAGTAAACCGGGACAGGAGAGGGCTGGCTACACCTTC.

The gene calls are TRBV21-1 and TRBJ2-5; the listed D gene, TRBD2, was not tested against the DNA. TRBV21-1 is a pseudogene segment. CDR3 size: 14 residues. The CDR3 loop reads CASSRGLAQETQYF. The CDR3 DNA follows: TGTGCCAGCAGCAGGGGACTAGCACAAGAGACCCAGTACTTC.

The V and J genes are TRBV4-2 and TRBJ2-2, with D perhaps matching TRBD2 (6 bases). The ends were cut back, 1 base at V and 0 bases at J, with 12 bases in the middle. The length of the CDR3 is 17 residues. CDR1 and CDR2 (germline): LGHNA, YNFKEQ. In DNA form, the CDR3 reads TGTGCCAGCAGCCAAGTCGGGGGAGCTACGAACACCGGGGAGCTGTTTTTT. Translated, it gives CASSQVGGATNTGELFF.

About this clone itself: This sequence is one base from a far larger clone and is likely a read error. DNA for the CDR3: TGTGCCAGCGGCCTCCTGGTCTCCCAAGAGACCCAGTACTTC. Translating gives CASGLLVSQETQYF. The chain has TRBV2 and TRBJ2-5; D is unclear. Germline V gene lookup returns CDR1 SNHLY and CDR2 FYNNEI. This CDR3 has 14 amino acids. V lost 8 bases to trimming and J lost 1 base, with 14 bases between them.

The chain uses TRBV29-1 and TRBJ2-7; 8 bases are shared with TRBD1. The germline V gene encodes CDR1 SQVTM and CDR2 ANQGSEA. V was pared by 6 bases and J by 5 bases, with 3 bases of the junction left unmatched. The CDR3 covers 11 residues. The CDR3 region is CSVLTGDEQYF. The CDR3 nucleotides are TGCAGCGTATTGACAGGGGACGAGCAGTACTTC.

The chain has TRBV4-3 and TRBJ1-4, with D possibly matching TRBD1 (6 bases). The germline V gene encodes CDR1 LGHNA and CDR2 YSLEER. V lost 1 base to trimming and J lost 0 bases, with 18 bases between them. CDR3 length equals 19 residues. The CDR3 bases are TGCGCCAGCAGCCAAGGGCCGCTGGGACAACTTGCAACTAATGAAAAACTGTTTTTT. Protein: CASSQGPLGQLATNEKLFF.

CDR3 nucleotide sequence: TGTGCCAGCAGCTTAGATATCAGGACAGGGCGCACTGAAGCTTTCTTT. It translates to CASSLDIRTGRTEAFF. This chain connects TRBV7-9 to TRBJ1-1, with 8 bases matching TRBD1. The CDR3 sequence is 16 residues long. Germline V gene data show CDR1 as SEHNR and CDR2 as FQNEAQ (reference sequence). Germline trimming cut 1 base from V and 4 bases from J; bases unmatched to any gene: 8.

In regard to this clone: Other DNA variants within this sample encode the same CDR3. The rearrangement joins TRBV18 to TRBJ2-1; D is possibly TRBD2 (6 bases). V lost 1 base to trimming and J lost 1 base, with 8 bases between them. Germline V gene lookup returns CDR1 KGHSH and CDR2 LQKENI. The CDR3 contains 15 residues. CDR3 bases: TGTGCCAGCTCACCACTGAGCGGGTCCTACAATGAGCAGTTCTTC. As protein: CASSPLSGSYNEQFF. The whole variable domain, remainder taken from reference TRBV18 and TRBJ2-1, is NAGVMQNPRHLVRRRGQEARLRCSPMKGHSHVYWYRQLPEEGLKFMVYLQKENIIDESGMPKERFSAEFPKEGPSILRIQQVVRGDSAAYFCASSPLSGSYNEQFFGPGTRLTVL.

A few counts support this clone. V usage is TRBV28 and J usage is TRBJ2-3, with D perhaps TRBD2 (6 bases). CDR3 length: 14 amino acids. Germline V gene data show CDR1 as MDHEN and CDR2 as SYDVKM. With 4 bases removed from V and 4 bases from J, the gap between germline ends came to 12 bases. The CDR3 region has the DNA TGTGCCAGCAGTTATGCGGGGCTCCCAGATACGCAGTATTTT. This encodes CASSYAGLPDTQYF.

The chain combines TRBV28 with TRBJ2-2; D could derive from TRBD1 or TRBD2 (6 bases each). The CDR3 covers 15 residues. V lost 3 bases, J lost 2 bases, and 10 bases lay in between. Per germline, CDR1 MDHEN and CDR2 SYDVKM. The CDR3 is CASSFRGLNTGELFF. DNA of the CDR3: TGTGCCAGCAGTTTCAGGGGACTTAACACCGGGGAGCTGTTTTTT.

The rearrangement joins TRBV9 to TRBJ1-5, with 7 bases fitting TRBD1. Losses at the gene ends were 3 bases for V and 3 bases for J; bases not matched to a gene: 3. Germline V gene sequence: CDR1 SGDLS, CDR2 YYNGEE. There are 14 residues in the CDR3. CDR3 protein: CASSAKGANQPQHF. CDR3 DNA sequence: TGTGCCAGCAGCGCCAAGGGGGCCAATCAGCCCCAGCATTTT. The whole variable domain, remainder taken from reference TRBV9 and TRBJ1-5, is DSGVTQTPKHLITATGQRVTLRCSPRSGDLSVYWYQQSLDQGLQFLIQYYNGEERAKGNILERFSAQQFPDLHSELNLSSLELGDSALYFCASSAKGANQPQHFGDGTRLSIL.

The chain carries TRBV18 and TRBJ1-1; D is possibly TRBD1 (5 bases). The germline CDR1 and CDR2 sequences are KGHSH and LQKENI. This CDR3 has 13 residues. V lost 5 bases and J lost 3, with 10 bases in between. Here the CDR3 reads CASSSGRDTEAFF. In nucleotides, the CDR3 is TGTGCCAGCTCATCGGGCAGGGACACTGAAGCTTTCTTT.

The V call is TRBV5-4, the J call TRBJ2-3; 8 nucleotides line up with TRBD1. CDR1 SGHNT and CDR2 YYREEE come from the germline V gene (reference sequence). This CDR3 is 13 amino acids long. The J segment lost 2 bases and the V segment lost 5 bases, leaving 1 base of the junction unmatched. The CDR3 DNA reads TGTGCCAGCAGGGACAGGGTCACAGATACGCAGTATTTT. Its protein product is CASRDRVTDTQYF.

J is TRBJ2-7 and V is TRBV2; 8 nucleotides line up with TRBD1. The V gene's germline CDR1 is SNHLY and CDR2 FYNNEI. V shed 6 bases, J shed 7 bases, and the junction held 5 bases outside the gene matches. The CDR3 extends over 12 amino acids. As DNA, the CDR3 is TGTGCCAGCAGGTATACAGGGGGAGAGCAGTACTTC. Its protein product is CASRYTGGEQYF.

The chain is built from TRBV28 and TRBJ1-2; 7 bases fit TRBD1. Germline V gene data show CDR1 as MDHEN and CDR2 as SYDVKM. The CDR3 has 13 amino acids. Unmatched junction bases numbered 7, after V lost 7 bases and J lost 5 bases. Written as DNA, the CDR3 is TGTGCCAGCATACCGGGACAGAGATATGGCTACACCTTC. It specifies CASIPGQRYGYTF.

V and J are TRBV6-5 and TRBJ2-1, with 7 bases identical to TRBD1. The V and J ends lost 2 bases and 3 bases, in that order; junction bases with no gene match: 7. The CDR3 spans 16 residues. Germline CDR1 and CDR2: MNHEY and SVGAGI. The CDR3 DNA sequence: TGTGCCAGCAGTTACGCCTCCGGGACAGTCTACAATGAGCAGTTCTTC. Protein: CASSYASGTVYNEQFF.

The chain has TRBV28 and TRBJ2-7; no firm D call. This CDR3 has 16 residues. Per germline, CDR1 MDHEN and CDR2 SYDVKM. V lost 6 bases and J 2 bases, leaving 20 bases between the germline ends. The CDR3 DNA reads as TGTGCCAGCAGCTCACCTAGGGAACCCCCTACCTACGAGCAGTACTTC. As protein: CASSSPREPPTYEQYF.